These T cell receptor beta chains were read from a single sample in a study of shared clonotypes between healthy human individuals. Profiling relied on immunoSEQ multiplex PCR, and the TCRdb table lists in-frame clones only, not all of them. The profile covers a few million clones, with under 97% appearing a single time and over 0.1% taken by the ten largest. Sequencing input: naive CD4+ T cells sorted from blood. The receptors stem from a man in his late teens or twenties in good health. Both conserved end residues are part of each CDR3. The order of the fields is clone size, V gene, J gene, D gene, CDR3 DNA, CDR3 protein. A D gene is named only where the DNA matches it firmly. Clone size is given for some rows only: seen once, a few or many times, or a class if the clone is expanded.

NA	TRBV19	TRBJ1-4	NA	TGTGCCAGTAGTACCGTAGTTGCAACTAATGAAAAACTGTTTTTT	CASSTVVATNEKLFF
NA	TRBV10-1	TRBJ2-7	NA	TGCGCCAGCAGTTCGAAGGGTTCCGAGCAGTACTTC	CASSSKGSEQYF
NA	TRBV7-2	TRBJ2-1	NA	TGTGCCAGCGCCCTTCCCATAGGAAATGAGCAGTTCTTC	CASALPIGNEQFF
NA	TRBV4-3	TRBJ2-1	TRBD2	TGCGCCAGCAGCCTTCAACTAGCGGGGAAGGGCAATGAGCAGTTCTTC	CASSLQLAGKGNEQFF
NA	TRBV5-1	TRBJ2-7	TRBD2	TGCGCCAGCAGCTTGGGGGAGGGTTCCTACGAGCAGTACTTC	CASSLGEGSYEQYF
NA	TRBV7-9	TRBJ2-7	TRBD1	TGTGCCAGCAGCCCCCTGACAGGGGGAAACGAGCAGTACTTC	CASSPLTGGNEQYF
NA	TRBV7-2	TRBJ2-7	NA	TGTGCCAGCAGCCCCCCGGGCCGGTACGAGCAGTACTTC	CASSPPGRYEQYF
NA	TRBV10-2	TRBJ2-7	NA	TGCGCCAGCAGTGAGTCGGGTACTTTGCGGAACGAGCAGTACTTC	CASSESGTLRNEQYF
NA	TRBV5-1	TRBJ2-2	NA	TGCGCCAGCAGCTTCGAAGGGGGATGGACCGGGGAGCTGTTTTTT	CASSFEGGWTGELFF
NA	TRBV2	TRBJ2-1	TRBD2	TGTGCCAGCAAACCGGGACTAGCGGAGCAGTTCTTC	CASKPGLAEQFF
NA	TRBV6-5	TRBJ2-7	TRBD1	TGTGCCAGCAGTATAACAGACAGGGGCTCCTACGAGCAGTACTTC	CASSITDRGSYEQYF
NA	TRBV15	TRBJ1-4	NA	TGTGCCACCGGGTCTAACGCGGATGAAAAACTGTTTTTT	CATGSNADEKLFF
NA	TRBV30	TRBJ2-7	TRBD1	TGTGCCTGGACATTTGGACAGGGGAGCACCTACGAGCAGTACTTC	CAWTFGQGSTYEQYF
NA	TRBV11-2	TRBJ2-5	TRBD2	TGTGCCAGCAGCCCAGGGACTAGCGGGAGTGGAGAGACCCAGTACTTC	CASSPGTSGSGETQYF
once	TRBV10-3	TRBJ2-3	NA	TGTGCCATCAGTGGCGGGCTCCGCACAGATACGCAGTATTTT	CAISGGLRTDTQYF
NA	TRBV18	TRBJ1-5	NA	TGTGCCAGCTCACCTACCCCTCGAAGCAATCAGCCCCAGCATTTT	CASSPTPRSNQPQHF
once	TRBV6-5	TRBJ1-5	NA	TGTGCCAGCAGGCGCGACGGACTCAATCAGCCCCAGCATTTT	CASRRDGLNQPQHF
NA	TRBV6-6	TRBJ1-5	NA	TGTGCCAGCATAGAAGGCAGGGGTGGTAATCAGCCCCAGCATTTT	CASIEGRGGNQPQHF
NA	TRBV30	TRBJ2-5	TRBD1	TGTGCCTGGATAAAGGGGGCCGCGGGGACCCAGTACTTC	CAWIKGAAGTQYF
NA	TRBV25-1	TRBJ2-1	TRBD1	TGTGCCAGCAGTGACCGGGACAGAGGGTACAATGAGCAGTTCTTC	CASSDRDRGYNEQFF
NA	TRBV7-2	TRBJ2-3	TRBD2	TGTGCCAGCAGCTCGGTAGCGGGCCGCACAGATACGCAGTATTTT	CASSSVAGRTDTQYF
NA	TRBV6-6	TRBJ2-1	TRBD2	TGTGCCAGCAGTAAACTAGCGGGGGCTTACAATGAGCAGTTCTTC	CASSKLAGAYNEQFF
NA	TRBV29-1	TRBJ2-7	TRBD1	TGCAGCGTCCTCGGACAGGGACGGTCCGAGTACGAGCAGTACTTC	CSVLGQGRSEYEQYF
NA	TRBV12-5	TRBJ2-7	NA	TGTGCTAGTGGTTTGACAGGGGAGGGCGAGCAGTACTTC	CASGLTGEGEQYF
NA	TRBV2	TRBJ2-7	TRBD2	TGTGCCAGCAGTGGCGCTAGCGGGAGAATTACCTTACGCGAGCAGTACTTC	CASSGASGRITLREQYF
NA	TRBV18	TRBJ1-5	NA	TGTGCCAGCTCAGAGGGGACTGAGGAAAATCAGCCCCAGCATTTT	CASSEGTEENQPQHF
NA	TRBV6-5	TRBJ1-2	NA	TGTGCCAGCAGTTACTCATTCAGGGGCTTGAGCTATGGCTACACCTTC	CASSYSFRGLSYGYTF
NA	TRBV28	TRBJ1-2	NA	TGTGCCAGCAGTACGAAGAGGGAGAACTATGGCTACACCTTC	CASSTKRENYGYTF
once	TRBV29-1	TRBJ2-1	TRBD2	TGCAGCGTTGACCGCGTTGGGGGGGGCAATGAGCAGTTCTTC	CSVDRVGGGNEQFF
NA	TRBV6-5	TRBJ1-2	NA	TGTGCCAGCAGACACACGATGGACTATGGCTACACCTTC	CASRHTMDYGYTF
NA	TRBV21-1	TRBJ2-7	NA	TGTGCCAGCAGCATCCGACAGATGACCTACGAGCAGTACTTC	CASSIRQMTYEQYF
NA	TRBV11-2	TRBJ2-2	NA	TGTGCCAGCAGCTCACTCGGGGAGCTGTTTTTT	CASSSLGELFF
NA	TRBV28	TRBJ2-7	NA	TGTGCCAGCAGGCCCCGGGGAACTGGCTCCTACGAGCAGTACTTC	CASRPRGTGSYEQYF
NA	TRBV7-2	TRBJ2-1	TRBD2	TGTGCCAGCAGCCCCGGACTAGCGGGGGGGCGGGGCTCCTACAATGAGCAGTTCTTC	CASSPGLAGGRGSYNEQFF
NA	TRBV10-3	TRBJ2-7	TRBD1	TGTGCCATCAGTGAGTCCCCAGGGGGCCCCTTTATCTTC	CAISESPGGPFIF
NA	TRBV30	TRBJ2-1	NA	TGTGCCCTGGAGCCAACAGTGGATCAGCAGTTCTTC	CALEPTVDQQFF
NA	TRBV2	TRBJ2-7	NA	TGTGCCAGCGGCCACGAGGAGGGTCCCTACGAGCAGTACTTC	CASGHEEGPYEQYF
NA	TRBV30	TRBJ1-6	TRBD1	TGTGCCTGGAGTGTTGGGGGGACAGCGAGCCGCTCACCCCTCCACTTT	CAWSVGGTASRSPLHF
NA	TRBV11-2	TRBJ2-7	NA	TGTGCCAGCAGCCAGCTTATGGGAAACGAGCAGTACTTC	CASSQLMGNEQYF
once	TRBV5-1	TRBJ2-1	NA	TGCGCCAGCAGCTTGGTTCAGGGGCGAGAAGATGAGCAGTTCTTC	CASSLVQGREDEQFF
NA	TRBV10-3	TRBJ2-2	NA	TGTGCCATCAGTGAGTCTGAGGGCGCGGACACCGGGGAGCTGTTTTTT	CAISESEGADTGELFF
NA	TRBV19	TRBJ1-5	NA	TGTGCCAGTAGTCAAGAGGGTGGCAATCAGCCCCAGCATTTT	CASSQEGGNQPQHF
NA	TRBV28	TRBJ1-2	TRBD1	TGTGCCAGCAGTTTTCGGGCAGGGGGCTCTGGCTACACCTTC	CASSFRAGGSGYTF
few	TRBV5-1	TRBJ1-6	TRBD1	TGCGCCAGCAGGAAAGACAGGGGAAATTCACCCCTCCACTTT	CASRKDRGNSPLHF
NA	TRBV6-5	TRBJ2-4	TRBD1	TGTGCCAGCAGTACTGGGACAGGGACCAAAAACATTCAGTACTTC	CASSTGTGTKNIQYF